One and the same sample provided the 27 T cell receptor beta chains below, sequenced in a study of blood T cell repertoires in COVID-19. Repertoires were generated with immunoSEQ multiplex PCR, while TCRdb's copy carries only in-frame clones and drops some. The sample includes around 23,000 clones, roughly 88% of them seen just once. The sequencing input was peripheral blood. The receptors shown here come from a woman of 80 years or more with active or convalescent COVID-19.

The J gene is TRBJ1-6, the V gene TRBV11-1; 7 nucleotides match TRBD1. CDR1 is SGHAT and CDR2 is FQDESV in the germline V gene (reference sequence). The junction had 0 bases not matched to a gene; V was cut back by 0 bases and J by 7 bases. The length of the CDR3 is 14 residues. CDR3 loop: CASSLADRNSPLHF. The CDR3 DNA is TGTGCCAGCAGCTTAGCGGACAGGAATTCACCCCTCCACTTT.

The J gene is TRBJ2-5, the V gene TRBV2, with a weak D call TRBD2 (5 bases). The CDR3 loop spans 13 amino acids. V lost 7 bases and J 1 base, leaving 10 bases between the germline ends. Germline V gives CDR1 SNHLY, CDR2 FYNNEI. The CDR3 DNA follows: TGTGCCAGCACCCGGGATAGCCAAGAGACCCAGTACTTC. This encodes CASTRDSQETQYF.

The chain has TRBV11-2 and TRBJ1-2; D possibly corresponds to TRBD1 (6 bases). The CDR3 length is 16 residues. Trimming took 1 base from V and 5 from J, leaving 17 bases between them. Per germline, CDR1 SGHAT and CDR2 FQNNGV. CDR3 sequence: CASSLVQGGLSYGYTF. CDR3 coding DNA: TGTGCCAGCAGCTTAGTACAGGGCGGGCTGAGTTATGGCTACACCTTC.

The CDR3 DNA reads as TGCGCCAGCAGCCACCGGGACAGGGGGCGAAAGGAGTTGAGCCCTGGAAACACCATATATTTT. Amino acids: CASSHRDRGRKELSPGNTIYF. The chain couples TRBV4-1 to TRBJ1-3; 12 bases are shared with TRBD1. Germline-derived CDR1 and CDR2 are MGHRA and YSYEKL. The V and J ends lost 3 bases and 2 bases, in that order; junction bases with no gene match: 17. The CDR3 is 21 amino acids.

The chain uses TRBV5-6 and TRBJ2-5, with 8 bases lining up with TRBD1. The germline V gene has CDR1 SGHDT and CDR2 YYEEEE. V dropped 3 bases and J dropped 1; count of bases not matched to a gene: 17. CDR3 length: 19 residues. CDR3 protein: CASSSGGQGAPPLQETQYF. CDR3 sequence (DNA): TGTGCCAGCAGCTCCGGAGGGCAGGGGGCGCCTCCCCTCCAAGAGACCCAGTACTTC.

The chain has TRBV20-1 and TRBJ2-7, with 11 nucleotides matching TRBD2. This CDR3 contains 14 residues. Trimming cost V 6 bases and J 3 bases; bases outside gene matches: 7. Germline V gene data show CDR1 as DFQATT and CDR2 as SNEGSKA (reference sequence). The CDR3: CSASNSGGVYEQYF. The CDR3 bases are TGCAGTGCCAGTAATAGCGGGGGGGTCTACGAGCAGTACTTC.

The chain is built from TRBV2 and TRBJ2-1; no clear D. The CDR3 covers 15 residues. V was trimmed by 2 bases and J by 0 bases, leaving 8 bases between them. Germline CDR1 and CDR2: SNHLY and FYNNEI. As DNA, the CDR3 is TGTGCCAGCAGTGAATGGAGTGGCTCCTACAATGAGCAGTTCTTC. It is translated as CASSEWSGSYNEQFF.

V and J are TRBV7-2 and TRBJ1-6; 7 nucleotides agree with TRBD1. Germline-derived CDR1 and CDR2 are SGHTA and FQGNSA. V shed 5 bases, J shed 7 bases, and the junction held 8 bases outside the gene matches. The CDR3 totals 15 residues. The CDR3 DNA is TGTGCCAGCAGCCGGGAGGGGGCTCGGAATTCACCCCTCCACTTT. Its protein product is CASSREGARNSPLHF.

A single count supports this clone. The chain couples TRBV6-2 or TRBV6-3 to TRBJ1-5, with D possibly TRBD1 on 5 matching bases. There are 17 residues in the CDR3. V dropped 2 bases and J dropped 2 bases, with 16 bases sitting between them. The germline gives CDR1 MNHEY, CDR2 SVGEGT. The CDR3 nucleotides are TGTGCCAGCAGTTACGCTCTTCGCAGGGCTGGCAATCAGCCCCAGCATTTT. Translating it yields CASSYALRRAGNQPQHF.

V gene TRBV5-1 combines with J gene TRBJ1-5; D is undetermined. V lost 2 bases and J lost 3, with 9 bases in between. The CDR3 spans 14 residues. The V gene's germline CDR1 is SGHRS and CDR2 YFSETQ. The CDR3 coding sequence is TGCGCCAGCAGCTTCGACGGAGACAATCAGCCCCAGCATTTT. This gives the protein CASSFDGDNQPQHF.

This chain connects TRBV5-1 to TRBJ1-2; 11 bases align to TRBD1. The length of the CDR3 is 15 residues. Germline trimming cut 0 bases from V and 8 bases from J; bases unmatched to any gene: 6. CDR1 is SGHRS, CDR2 YFSETQ, per germline. CDR3 residues: CASSLVGQGAGGYTF. DNA for the CDR3: TGCGCCAGCAGCTTGGTTGGACAGGGGGCAGGCGGCTACACCTTC.

The gene calls are TRBV7-8 and TRBJ1-1; 7 bases agree with TRBD1. Losses at the gene ends were 4 bases for V and 1 base for J; bases not matched to a gene: 6. The CDR3 is 15 residues long. In germline, CDR1 is SGHVS, CDR2 FQNEAQ. The CDR3 loop reads CASSWGAGGNTEAFF. As DNA, the CDR3 is TGTGCCAGCAGCTGGGGGGCAGGGGGGAACACTGAAGCTTTCTTT.

J is TRBJ2-1 and V is TRBV19, with a possible D match to TRBD2 (6 bases). V was clipped by 3 bases and J by 4 bases, with 19 bases between them. Per the germline V gene, CDR1 is LNHDA and CDR2 is SQIVND (reference sequence). This CDR3 is 17 amino acids long. The CDR3 DNA is TGTGCCAGTAGTATGCAAACTAGCTTCCTTGGGTACAATGAGCAGTTCTTC. Translation: CASSMQTSFLGYNEQFF.

In this sample, this clone turned up once. This chain uses TRBV4-1 with TRBJ2-7; TRBD2 aligns across 13 bases. This CDR3 is 17 amino acids long. Per germline, CDR1 MGHRA and CDR2 YSYEKL. V was pared by 3 bases and J by 4 bases, with 9 bases of the junction left unmatched. CDR3 sequence (DNA): TGCGCCAGCAGCCACACACTAGCGGGAGGGCCGTCTTACGAGCAGTACTTC. Translation gives CASSHTLAGGPSYEQYF.

The chain is built from TRBV18 and TRBJ1-3, with D perhaps TRBD1 (6 bases). Trimming took off 5 bases at V and 0 bases at J, with 14 bases between the two ends. CDR3 length: 16 amino acids. Looked up from germline, CDR1 is KGHSH and CDR2 is LQKENI. CDR3 nucleotide sequence: TGTGCCAGCTCATCCGCGGGGGGCTTCTCTGGAAACACCATATATTTT. Its translation is CASSSAGGFSGNTIYF.

The chain recombines TRBV28 with TRBJ2-2; a possible D gene is TRBD1 (6 bases). The CDR3 is 15 amino acids. Looked up from germline, CDR1 is MDHEN and CDR2 is SYDVKM. Trimming cost V 4 bases and J 3 bases, with 12 bases left between them. The CDR3 nucleotides are TGTGCCAGCAGTTGGGAACAGGGACACACCGGGGAGCTGTTTTTT. Translating it yields CASSWEQGHTGELFF.

V gene TRBV3-1 (or the pseudogene TRBV3-2) combines with J gene TRBJ2-1, with 14 bases that match TRBD2. Unmatched junction bases numbered 6, after V lost 3 bases and J lost 8 bases. The V gene's germline CDR1 is LGHDT and CDR2 YNNKEL (reference sequence). The CDR3 runs 16 residues. The CDR3 coding sequence is TGTGCCAGCAGCCATACCGGGACTAGCGGGAGCCATGAGCAGTTCTTC. As protein: CASSHTGTSGSHEQFF.

Written as DNA, the CDR3 is TGCGCCAGCAGGCCAGGACTAGCGGGAGGTCTTACCGGGGAGCTGTTTTTT. Translated, it gives CASRPGLAGGLTGELFF. The chain combines TRBV4-1 with TRBJ2-2, with TRBD2 identical over 14 bases. Germline V gene lookup returns CDR1 MGHRA and CDR2 YSYEKL. V lost 6 bases, J lost 5 bases, and 8 bases stayed unmatched. The CDR3 is made up of 17 amino acids.

This chain joins TRBV28 and TRBJ1-2; perhaps TRBD1 as D (6 bases). Germline CDR1 and CDR2: MDHEN and SYDVKM. CDR3 length: 16 amino acids. Deletions cut 0 bases from V and 4 bases from J, with 15 bases between. This CDR3 is CASSLWAGEAVYGYTF. The CDR3, as DNA: TGTGCCAGCAGTTTATGGGCAGGGGAAGCGGTCTATGGCTACACCTTC.

The J gene is TRBJ2-7, the V gene TRBV3-1 (or the pseudogene TRBV3-2), with unresolved D. Germline CDR1 LGHDT, CDR2 YNNKEL (reference sequence). Deletions cut 1 base from V and 6 bases from J, with 7 bases between. This CDR3 is 12 amino acids long. In nucleotides, the CDR3 is TGTGCCAGCAGCCAAGTGGTCGGCGAGCAGTACTTC. Translation: CASSQVVGEQYF.

The gene calls are TRBV5-6 and TRBJ2-5; 10 positions agree with TRBD1. Germline loops: CDR1 SGHDT, CDR2 YYEEEE. J was trimmed by 1 base and V by 1 base; bases with no gene match: 4. The CDR3 sequence is 16 residues long. The CDR3 DNA sequence: TGTGCCAGCAGCTTGTGGGGACAGGGGCCCCAAGAGACCCAGTACTTC. This gives the protein CASSLWGQGPQETQYF.

The chain couples TRBV18 to TRBJ1-2; TRBD1 might be the D (6 bases). Germline V gene data show CDR1 as KGHSH and CDR2 as LQKENI. The CDR3 spans 16 residues. V lost 5 bases to trimming and J lost 3 bases, with 19 bases between them. CDR3 sequence (DNA): TGTGCCAGCTCATCAGACCAAGTGACAGGATACTATGGCTACACCTTC. Translating it yields CASSSDQVTGYYGYTF.

The rearrangement joins TRBV29-1 to TRBJ2-7; a weak D match, TRBD1 (5 bases). The CDR3 totals 12 residues. V was cut by 6 bases and J by 3 bases, with 12 bases left in between. CDR1 is SQVTM, CDR2 ANQGSEA, per germline. Here the CDR3 DNA reads TGCAGCGTGGCAGGGTACGGCTACGAGCAGTACTTC. Its translation is CSVAGYGYEQYF.

The chain recombines TRBV4-3 with TRBJ1-5, with D maybe TRBD1 (5 bases). The CDR3 sequence is 15 residues long. Germline V gives CDR1 LGHNA, CDR2 YSLEER. With 0 bases removed from V and 7 bases from J, the gap between germline ends came to 13 bases. For the CDR3, the DNA is TGCGCCAGCAGCCAAGAGGTTGGAAGGGGACAGCCCCAGCATTTT. Protein: CASSQEVGRGQPQHF.

A few counts support this clone. The chain links TRBV7-8 to TRBJ2-7, with D uncertain. CDR1 is SGHVS, CDR2 FQNEAQ, per germline. Trimming pared 5 bases from V and 2 bases from J, leaving 13 bases between. This CDR3 comprises 14 residues. As DNA, the CDR3 is TGTGCCAGCAGCCCCGGAGCCGGAGCCTACGAGCAGTACTTC. This translates into CASSPGAGAYEQYF. The whole variable domain, remainder taken from reference TRBV7-8 and TRBJ2-7, is GAGVSQSPRYKVAKRGQDVALRCDPISGHVSLFWYQQALGQGPEFLTYFQNEAQLDKSGLPSDRFFAERPEGSVSTLKIQRTQQEDSAVYLCASSPGAGAYEQYFGPGTRLTVT.

The chain is built from TRBV7-9 and TRBJ2-3; D not resolved. Between the trimmed V and J ends, which lost 4 bases and 0 bases, there was a span of 2 bases. Looked up from germline, CDR1 is SEHNR and CDR2 is FQNEAQ (reference sequence). There are 12 residues in the CDR3. In DNA form, the CDR3 reads TGTGCCAGCAGCTCTAGCACAGATACGCAGTATTTT. Translation: CASSSSTDTQYF.

This clone was observed once. The chain combines TRBV13 with TRBJ2-3; maybe TRBD2 (5 bases). The ends were cut back, 3 bases at V and 2 bases at J, with 12 bases in the middle. From germline, CDR1 is PRHDT and CDR2 FYEKMQ (reference sequence). CDR3 length equals 15 residues. As DNA, the CDR3 is TGTGCCAGCAGCTTGGGTGGGAGTTTCACAGATACGCAGTATTTT. As protein: CASSLGGSFTDTQYF.